Following are 31 T cell receptor beta chains from one sample sequenced in a study of T cells in Graves' hyperthyroidism and ophthalmopathy. There were TCR beta CDR3 regions amplified from RNA transcripts. A set of HTBI primers served as the primers for a first-round RT-PCR of the TCR CDR3. Each CDR3 protein gets one entry after TCRdb re-called the multiplex PCR reads with MiXCR. The data hold under 350,000 distinct CDR3 sequences, with roughly an eighth observed a single time. The specimen was blood. The receptors stem from a woman in her thirties or forties with Graves' hyperthyroidism.

This clonotype was detected only a few times. The gene calls are TRBV7-8 and TRBJ1-1; TRBD1 is a possible D gene (5 bases). This CDR3 has 15 residues. CDR1 and CDR2 from the germline V gene are SGHVS and FQNEAQ. The V end was cut by 1 base, the J end by 4 bases, with 13 bases between. For the CDR3, the DNA is TGTGCCAGCAGCTTAGGGGGCGGGGGGGGCACTGAAGCTTTCTTT. It yields the protein CASSLGGGGGTEAFF. Looking up the rest from reference TRBV7-8 and TRBJ1-1 gives the full variable domain: GAGVSQSPRYKVAKRGQDVALRCDPISGHVSLFWYQQALGQGPEFLTYFQNEAQLDKSGLPSDRFFAERPEGSVSTLKIQRTQQEDSAVYLCASSLGGGGGTEAFFGQGTRLTVV.

This sequence joins TRBV11-2 and TRBJ2-3, with TRBD2 matching 8 bases. The V gene's germline CDR1 is SGHAT and CDR2 FQNNGV. There are 16 residues in the CDR3. Germline trimming cut 10 bases from V and 2 bases from J; bases unmatched to any gene: 14. CDR3 coding DNA: TGTGCCACTTCCCCCGGGGCGGGAGGCCTCACAGATACGCAGTATTTT. This gives the protein CATSPGAGGLTDTQYF. The full variable domain, completed using reference TRBV11-2 and TRBJ2-3, is EAGVAQSPRYKIIEKRQSVAFWCNPISGHATLYWYQQILGQGPKLLIQFQNNGVVDDSQLPKDRFSAERLKGVDSTLKIQPAKLEDSAVYLCATSPGAGGLTDTQYFGPGTRLTVL.

This clonotype was detected ten times or more. The V and J genes are TRBV2 and TRBJ1-2; 11 bases align to TRBD1. Germline loops: CDR1 SNHLY, CDR2 FYNNEI. The J segment lost 0 bases and the V segment lost 5 bases, leaving 5 bases of the junction unmatched. The CDR3 consists of 16 residues. In DNA form, the CDR3 reads TGTGCCAGCAGTCCGGGACAGGGGGACGCTAACTATGGCTACACCTTC. Protein product: CASSPGQGDANYGYTF.

At least ten counts were recorded for this clonotype. The chain carries TRBV11-2 and TRBJ2-1, with 8 bases that match TRBD2. CDR1 is SGHAT, CDR2 FQNNGV, per germline. V was clipped by 3 bases and J by 2 bases; unmatched bases: 3. This CDR3 comprises 15 residues. CDR3 in DNA: TGTGCCAGCAGCTTGAGGACTAGCCCCTACAATGAGCAGTTCTTC. Translation gives CASSLRTSPYNEQFF.

This clonotype turned up a few times. The rearrangement links TRBV20-1 to TRBJ2-1; D not certain. Germline assignment: CDR1 DFQATT and CDR2 SNEGSKA (reference sequence). Trimming took off 3 bases at V and 7 bases at J, with 7 bases between the two ends. The length of the CDR3 is 11 residues. The CDR3 here is CSARDRNEQFF. The CDR3 DNA follows: TGCAGTGCTAGGGATAGGAATGAGCAGTTCTTC.

The rearrangement links TRBV27 to TRBJ1-2; D is undetermined. The CDR3 is 15 amino acids. V was shortened by 5 bases and J by 1 base, with 14 bases between the two germline ends. Germline-derived CDR1 and CDR2 are MNHEY and SMNVEV (reference sequence). CDR3 region: CASSRMREINYGYTF. The CDR3 bases are TGTGCCAGCAGTCGGATGCGGGAAATTAACTATGGCTACACCTTC.

V gene TRBV12-3 or TRBV12-4 combines with J gene TRBJ1-2; 11 bases match TRBD1. Germline trimming cut 6 bases from V and 9 bases from J; bases unmatched to any gene: 18. This CDR3 spans 17 amino acids. CDR3 DNA: TGTGCCAGCAGCAAACCCGGACAGGGGGCGCGTCTGGGAAGCTACACCTTC. This translates into CASSKPGQGARLGSYTF.

There are a few counts of this clonotype. The chain couples TRBV20-1 to TRBJ2-1; 7 bases match TRBD2. The CDR3 covers 14 residues. V shed 3 bases, J shed 4 bases, and the junction held 6 bases outside the gene matches. Looked up from germline, CDR1 is DFQATT and CDR2 is SNEGSKA (reference sequence). The CDR3 spells CSARLGGAYNEQFF. CDR3 nucleotides: TGCAGTGCTAGGCTGGGAGGGGCATACAATGAGCAGTTCTTC.

This clonotype was seen ten or more times. The chain's CDR3 is CASSEAFSSYTGELFF. The DNA for the CDR3 is TGTGCCAGCAGTGAAGCTTTTAGCAGCTACACCGGGGAGCTGTTTTTT. V is TRBV2 and J is TRBJ2-2; D ambiguous. This CDR3 region has 16 residues. CDR1 SNHLY and CDR2 FYNNEI come from the germline V gene. V was trimmed by 0 bases and J by 3 bases, leaving 11 bases between them.

This sequence joins TRBV10-2 and TRBJ2-5; perhaps TRBD2 as D (6 bases). The CDR3 is 15 amino acids. V was shortened by 4 bases and J by 4 bases, with 16 bases between the two germline ends. Looked up from germline, CDR1 is WSHSY and CDR2 is SAAADI. The CDR3 sequence is CASSALGTDGETQYF. The CDR3 nucleotides read TGCGCCAGCAGTGCACTCGGGACTGATGGAGAGACCCAGTACTTC.

This clonotype has ten or more counts. The chain is built from TRBV3-1 and TRBJ1-2; tentative D call: TRBD1 (5 bases). Per germline, CDR1 LGHDT and CDR2 YNNKEL (reference sequence). This CDR3 has 16 residues. Trimming pared 1 base from V and 0 bases from J, leaving 12 bases between. The CDR3 DNA sequence: TGTGCCAGCAGCCAAGGCGCCGGGGGGGCTAACTATGGCTACACCTTC. This gives the protein CASSQGAGGANYGYTF.

This clonotype showed up just a few times. This chain uses TRBV24-1 with TRBJ1-2, with D uncertain. The germline CDR1 and CDR2 sequences are KGHDR and SFDVKD. The CDR3 extends over 13 amino acids. V lost 4 bases, J lost 6 bases, and 11 bases lay in between. The CDR3 bases are TGTGCCACCAGTGACTCCATACAGAATGGCTACACCTTC. This sequence encodes CATSDSIQNGYTF.

The chain uses TRBV30 and TRBJ2-7, with 8 nucleotides matching TRBD2. Trimming at V came to 2 bases and at J to 7 bases, leaving 4 bases not matched to a gene. The germline CDR1 and CDR2 sequences are GTSNPN and SVGIG (reference sequence). The CDR3 covers 12 residues. The CDR3 protein is CAWSPLAEEQYF. CDR3 bases: TGTGCCTGGAGTCCACTAGCGGAAGAGCAGTACTTC.

The CDR3 DNA reads as TGTGCCAGCAGCTTGGGTCTAGCGGGAGGGCCGGACAATGAGCAGTTCTTC. Amino acids: CASSLGLAGGPDNEQFF. The chain is built from TRBV5-6 and TRBJ2-1, with 12 bases that match TRBD2. Germline CDR1 and CDR2: SGHDT and YYEEEE. CDR3 size: 17 residues. V shed 0 bases, J shed 5 bases, and the junction held 6 bases outside the gene matches. Filled out from reference TRBV5-6 and TRBJ2-1, the complete variable domain reads DAGVTQSPTHLIKTRGQQVTLRCSPKSGHDTVSWYQQALGQGPQFIFQYYEEEERQRGNFPDRFSGHQFPNYSSELNVNALLLGDSALYLCASSLGLAGGPDNEQFFGPGTRLTVL.

In its sample, this clonotype was seen many times. The V gene is TRBV2, the J gene TRBJ1-2; no reliable D call. The CDR3 extends over 14 amino acids. CDR1 and CDR2 (germline): SNHLY, FYNNEI. The V gene lost 6 bases and the J gene lost 5 bases, with 16 bases spanning the gap. The CDR3 coding sequence is TGTGCCAGCAGCATGGGGTCGACAAGATATGGCTACACCTTC. The encoded protein is CASSMGSTRYGYTF.

This rearrangement joins TRBV20-1 to TRBJ2-1, with D uncertain. Germline V gives CDR1 DFQATT, CDR2 SNEGSKA (reference sequence). This CDR3 comprises 14 residues. V was trimmed by 1 base and J by 4 bases, leaving 11 bases between them. The CDR3 nucleotides are TGCAGTGCTAGAGGAGAATTGGGGTACAATGAGCAGTTCTTC. This encodes CSARGELGYNEQFF.

This clonotype occurred a few times. A much larger clone sits a single nucleotide away, making a read error possible. The CDR3: CASSHGLVRERYF. Here the CDR3 DNA reads TGTGCCAGCAGCCACGGACTAGTGAGGGAGCGGTACTTC. The genes are TRBV28 and TRBJ2-7; 7 bases agree with TRBD2. There are 13 residues in the CDR3. Germline CDR1 reads MDHEN; CDR2 reads SYDVKM.

This sequence joins TRBV2 and TRBJ2-1; 13 bases align to TRBD2. Per the germline V gene, CDR1 is SNHLY and CDR2 is FYNNEI. The ends lost 6 bases at V and 4 bases at J; junction bases unmatched: 3. This CDR3 region has 15 residues. The CDR3: CASRTGLAGYNEQFF. The DNA of the CDR3 is TGTGCCAGCAGGACGGGACTAGCGGGATACAATGAGCAGTTCTTC. Full variable domain (remainder filled in from reference TRBV2 and TRBJ2-1): EPEVTQTPSHQVTQMGQEVILRCVPISNHLYFYWYRQILGQKVEFLVSFYNNEISEKSEIFDDQFSVERPDGSNFTLKIRSTKLEDSAMYFCASRTGLAGYNEQFFGPGTRLTVL.

At least ten counts were recorded for this clonotype. As DNA, the CDR3 is TGCGCCAGCAGCTTGGGGCAGGGCCTCGAAAAACTGTTTTTT. Its translation: CASSLGQGLEKLFF. J is TRBJ1-4 and V is TRBV5-1; tentatively, D is TRBD1 (5 bases). Germline CDR1 and CDR2: SGHRS and YFSETQ. The V end lost 0 bases, the J end lost 8 bases, and 11 bases lay between the germline ends. CDR3 length equals 14 residues.

In this sample, this clonotype turned up many times. This chain uses TRBV28 with TRBJ2-5; 9 bases map to TRBD1. CDR3 length equals 13 residues. The V and J ends lost 6 bases and 4 bases, in that order; junction bases with no gene match: 3. Germline-derived CDR1 and CDR2 are MDHEN and SYDVKM. The CDR3 bases are TGTGCCAGCAGCAAGACAGGGGGAGAGACCCAGTACTTC. Translation: CASSKTGGETQYF.

This clonotype has a count of ten or more. The chain couples TRBV7-2 to TRBJ2-7, with TRBD2 identical over 9 bases. V lost 5 bases and J lost 2; bases outside the gene matches: 13. Germline V gene sequence: CDR1 SGHTA, CDR2 FQGNSA. The CDR3 runs to 17 residues. The CDR3 reads CASSARKPASGAYEQYF. In DNA, the CDR3 is TGTGCCAGCAGCGCTCGAAAGCCGGCTAGCGGGGCCTACGAGCAGTACTTC.

The chain recombines TRBV2 with TRBJ2-7; no reliable D call. The V and J ends lost 8 bases and 7 bases respectively, with 12 bases between them. Germline V CDR1 and CDR2: SNHLY, FYNNEI. The CDR3 consists of 11 residues. The CDR3 coding sequence is TGTGCCAGCGGGCCCCTGGGGGAGCAGTACTTC. Its protein is CASGPLGEQYF.

This clonotype was counted many times. This chain links TRBV3-1 with TRBJ1-3; D remains unclear. There are 15 residues in the CDR3. Trimming took 3 bases from V and 5 from J, leaving 14 bases between them. In germline, CDR1 is LGHDT, CDR2 YNNKEL (reference sequence). CDR3 bases: TGTGCCAGCAGCCACCTCGTTTTAGGCAGAAACACCATATATTTT. Its protein product is CASSHLVLGRNTIYF.

This clonotype was seen a few times. This chain joins TRBV18 and TRBJ2-6; maybe TRBD1 (6 bases). Looked up from germline, CDR1 is KGHSH and CDR2 is LQKENI. The CDR3 is 16 amino acids. V dropped 0 bases and J dropped 4 bases, with 10 bases sitting between them. This chain's CDR3 is CASSPPVGTGANVLTF. The CDR3 region has the DNA TGTGCCAGCTCACCACCAGTTGGGACAGGGGCCAACGTCCTGACTTTC. Supplemented by reference TRBV18 and TRBJ2-6, the full variable domain reads NAGVMQNPRHLVRRRGQEARLRCSPMKGHSHVYWYRQLPEEGLKFMVYLQKENIIDESGMPKERFSAEFPKEGPSILRIQQVVRGDSAAYFCASSPPVGTGANVLTFGAGSRLTVL.

The table lists this clonotype with a few counts. Here the CDR3 DNA reads TGCAGTGCTCCCCCCGCAGGGACCTACAATGAGCAGTTCTTC. Translating it yields CSAPPAGTYNEQFF. The J gene is TRBJ2-1, the V gene TRBV20-1, with D possibly matching TRBD1 (5 bases). Germline CDR1 reads DFQATT; CDR2 reads SNEGSKA (reference sequence). The CDR3 is 14 amino acids. The ends were cut back, 5 bases at V and 2 bases at J, with 13 bases in the middle.

There are many counts of this clonotype. This rearrangement joins TRBV20-1 to TRBJ1-1; TRBD1 is a possible D gene (6 bases). Germline V gene data show CDR1 as DFQATT and CDR2 as SNEGSKA (reference sequence). The ends were cut back, 0 bases at V and 1 base at J, with 18 bases in the middle. The CDR3 length is 17 residues. The DNA for the CDR3 is TGCAGTGCTAGAGATCGCTTAGGGGGGGGGGCGAACACTGAAGCTTTCTTT. Translated, it gives CSARDRLGGGANTEAFF.

V is TRBV12-3 or TRBV12-4 and J is TRBJ1-5, with TRBD1 identical over 9 bases. This CDR3 is built from 12 residues. J was trimmed by 10 bases and V by 6 bases; bases with no gene match: 4. The CDR3 DNA reads as TGTGCCAGCAGCCACACAGGGGGCCCCCAGCATTTT. It yields the protein CASSHTGGPQHF.

Many counts were recorded for this clonotype. The V gene is TRBV28, the J gene TRBJ2-5; TRBD1 matches 8 bases. This CDR3 contains 14 residues. In germline, CDR1 is MDHEN, CDR2 SYDVKM. V dropped 8 bases and J dropped 5; count of bases not matched to a gene: 10. In DNA form, the CDR3 reads TGTGCCAGCGGGTCCAGGGGGCAGGGGGAGACCCAGTACTTC. It encodes CASGSRGQGETQYF.

This clonotype was counted only a few times. The chain joins TRBV24-1 to TRBJ2-3, with 8 bases fitting TRBD1. The germline gives CDR1 KGHDR, CDR2 SFDVKD. This CDR3 spans 15 amino acids. After removal of 4 bases from V and 5 bases from J, the junction contained 7 bases not matched to a gene. The CDR3: CATSDRQGHVDTQYF. In DNA form, the CDR3 reads TGTGCCACCAGTGACCGACAGGGGCATGTAGATACGCAGTATTTT.

This clonotype was detected ten times or more. This chain links TRBV2 with TRBJ1-4; D not certain. The CDR3 length is 15 residues. Germline loops: CDR1 SNHLY, CDR2 FYNNEI. Trimming cost V 6 bases and J 0 bases, with 11 bases left between them. The CDR3 DNA follows: TGTGCCAGCAGAACCGCCATCGCAACTAATGAAAAACTGTTTTTT. Its translation is CASRTAIATNEKLFF.

There are many counts of this clonotype. The chain uses TRBV11-2 and TRBJ1-1; 8 positions agree with TRBD1. The CDR3 is 14 amino acids. Germline trimming cut 5 bases from V and 6 bases from J; bases unmatched to any gene: 8. CDR1 and CDR2 from the germline V gene are SGHAT and FQNNGV. The DNA of the CDR3 is TGTGCCAGCAGCCCGGCAGGGGGCCGGGCTGAAGCTTTCTTT. This codes for CASSPAGGRAEAFF.